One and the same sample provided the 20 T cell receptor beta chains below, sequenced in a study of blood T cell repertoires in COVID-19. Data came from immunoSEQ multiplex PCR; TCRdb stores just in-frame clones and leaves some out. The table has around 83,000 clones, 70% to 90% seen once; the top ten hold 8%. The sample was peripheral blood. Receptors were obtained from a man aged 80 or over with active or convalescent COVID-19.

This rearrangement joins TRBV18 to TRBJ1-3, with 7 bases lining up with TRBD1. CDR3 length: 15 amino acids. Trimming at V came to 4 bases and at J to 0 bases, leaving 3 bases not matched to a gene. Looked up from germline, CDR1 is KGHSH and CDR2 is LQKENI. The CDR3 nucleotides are TGTGCCAGCTCACGAGACAGGGCCTCTGGAAACACCATATATTTT. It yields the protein CASSRDRASGNTIYF.

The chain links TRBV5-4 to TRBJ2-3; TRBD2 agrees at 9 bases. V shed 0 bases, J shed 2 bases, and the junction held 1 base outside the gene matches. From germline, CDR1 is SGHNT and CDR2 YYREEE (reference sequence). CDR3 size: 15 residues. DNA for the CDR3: TGTGCCAGCAGCTTGGTGGGACTAGCCACAGATACGCAGTATTTT. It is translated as CASSLVGLATDTQYF.

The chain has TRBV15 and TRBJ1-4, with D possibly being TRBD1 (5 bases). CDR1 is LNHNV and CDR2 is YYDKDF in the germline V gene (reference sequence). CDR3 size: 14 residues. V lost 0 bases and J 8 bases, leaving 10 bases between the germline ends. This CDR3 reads CATSRDTGREKLFF. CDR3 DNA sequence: TGTGCCACCAGCAGAGACACAGGCCGAGAAAAACTGTTTTTT.

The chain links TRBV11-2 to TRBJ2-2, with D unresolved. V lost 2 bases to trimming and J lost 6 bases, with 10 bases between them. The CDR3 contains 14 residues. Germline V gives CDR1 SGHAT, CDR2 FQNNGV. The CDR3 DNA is TGTGCCAGCAGCTTATATAACTTCGCCGGGGAGCTGTTTTTT. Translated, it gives CASSLYNFAGELFF.

Here the CDR3 reads CSVEGLTAYNEQFF. The CDR3 DNA is TGCAGCGTTGAAGGTCTTACAGCCTACAATGAGCAGTTCTTC. This sequence joins TRBV29-1 and TRBJ2-1; D remains unclear. Trimming took 1 base from V and 2 from J, leaving 9 bases between them. CDR3 size: 14 residues. The germline V gene encodes CDR1 SQVTM and CDR2 ANQGSEA.

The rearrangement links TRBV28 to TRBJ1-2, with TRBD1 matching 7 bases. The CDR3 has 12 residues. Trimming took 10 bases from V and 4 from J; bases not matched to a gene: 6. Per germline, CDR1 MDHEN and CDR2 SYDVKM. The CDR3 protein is CATRDRFYGYTF. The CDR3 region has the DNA TGTGCCACCCGGGACAGATTCTATGGCTACACCTTC.

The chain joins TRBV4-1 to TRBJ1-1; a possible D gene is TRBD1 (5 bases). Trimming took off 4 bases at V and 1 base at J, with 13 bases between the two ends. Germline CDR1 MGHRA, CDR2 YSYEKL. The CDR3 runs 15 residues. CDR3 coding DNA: TGCGCCAGCAGCCGCGCAGCCCAGGGGAACACTGAAGCTTTCTTT. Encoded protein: CASSRAAQGNTEAFF.

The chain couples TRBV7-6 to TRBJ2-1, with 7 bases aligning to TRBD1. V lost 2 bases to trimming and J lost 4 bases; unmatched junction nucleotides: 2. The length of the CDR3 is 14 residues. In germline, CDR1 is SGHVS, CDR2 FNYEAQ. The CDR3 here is CASSLLQGYNEQFF. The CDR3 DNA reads TGTGCCAGCAGCTTATTACAGGGGTACAATGAGCAGTTCTTC.

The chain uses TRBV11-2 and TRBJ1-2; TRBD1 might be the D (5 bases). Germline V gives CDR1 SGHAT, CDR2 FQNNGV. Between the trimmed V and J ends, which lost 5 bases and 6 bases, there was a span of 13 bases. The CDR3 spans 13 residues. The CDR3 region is CASSPFAGHGYTF. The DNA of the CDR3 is TGTGCCAGCAGCCCCTTCGCAGGGCATGGCTACACCTTC.

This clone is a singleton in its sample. The CDR3 reads CASGLGGVQETQYF. CDR3 sequence (DNA): TGTGCTAGTGGTTTGGGAGGAGTTCAAGAGACCCAGTACTTC. The chain has TRBV12-5 and TRBJ2-5; D gene unclear. Germline V gives CDR1 LGHNT, CDR2 FRNRAP. The V gene lost 1 base and the J gene lost 2 bases, with 8 bases spanning the gap. The CDR3 runs 14 residues.

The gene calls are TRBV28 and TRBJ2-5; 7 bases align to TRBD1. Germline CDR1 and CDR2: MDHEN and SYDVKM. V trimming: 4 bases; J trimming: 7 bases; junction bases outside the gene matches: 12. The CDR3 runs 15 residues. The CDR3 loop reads CASSSAGTARGTQYF. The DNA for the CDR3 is TGTGCCAGCAGTTCCGCCGGGACAGCAAGAGGGACCCAGTACTTC.

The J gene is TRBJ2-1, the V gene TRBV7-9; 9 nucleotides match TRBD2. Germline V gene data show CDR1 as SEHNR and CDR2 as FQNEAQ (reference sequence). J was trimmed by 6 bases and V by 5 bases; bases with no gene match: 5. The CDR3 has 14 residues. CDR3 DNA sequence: TGTGCCAGCAGCCCCGGGACTAGCCGCAATGAGCAGTTCTTC. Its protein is CASSPGTSRNEQFF.

The CDR3 sequence is CASSATGSLSYEQYV. The DNA for the CDR3 is TGTGCCAGCAGCGCCACAGGGAGCCTTTCCTACGAGCAGTACGTC. The V and J genes are TRBV2 and TRBJ2-7; maybe TRBD1 (6 bases). The CDR3 has 15 residues. From germline, CDR1 is SNHLY and CDR2 FYNNEI. V lost 6 bases to trimming and J lost 1 base, with 16 bases between them.

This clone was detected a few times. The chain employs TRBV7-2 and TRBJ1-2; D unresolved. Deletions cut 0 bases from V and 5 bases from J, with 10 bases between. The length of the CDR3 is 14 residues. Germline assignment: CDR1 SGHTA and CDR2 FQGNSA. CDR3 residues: CASSLAVFQYGYTF. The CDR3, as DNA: TGTGCCAGCAGCTTAGCGGTGTTCCAGTATGGCTACACCTTC.

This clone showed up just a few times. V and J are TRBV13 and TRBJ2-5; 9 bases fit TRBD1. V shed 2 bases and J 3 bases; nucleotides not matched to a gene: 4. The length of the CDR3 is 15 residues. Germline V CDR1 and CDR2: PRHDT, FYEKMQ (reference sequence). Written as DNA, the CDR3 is TGTGCCAGCAGCTTAAAAACAGGGGGCGAAGAGACCCAGTACTTC. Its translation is CASSLKTGGEETQYF.

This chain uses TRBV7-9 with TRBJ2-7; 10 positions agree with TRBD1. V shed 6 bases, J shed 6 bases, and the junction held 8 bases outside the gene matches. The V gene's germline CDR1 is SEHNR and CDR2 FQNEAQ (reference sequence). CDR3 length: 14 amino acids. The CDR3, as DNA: TGTGCCAGCAGTCCACCGGGACAGGGGAGCGAGCAGTACGTC. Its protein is CASSPPGQGSEQYV.

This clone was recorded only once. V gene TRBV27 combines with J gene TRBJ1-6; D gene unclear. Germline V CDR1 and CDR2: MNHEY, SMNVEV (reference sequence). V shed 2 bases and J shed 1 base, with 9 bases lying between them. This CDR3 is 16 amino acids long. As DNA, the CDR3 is TGTGCCAGCAGTTTAAGTCCCGCGTCCTATAATTCACCCCTCCACTTT. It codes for CASSLSPASYNSPLHF.

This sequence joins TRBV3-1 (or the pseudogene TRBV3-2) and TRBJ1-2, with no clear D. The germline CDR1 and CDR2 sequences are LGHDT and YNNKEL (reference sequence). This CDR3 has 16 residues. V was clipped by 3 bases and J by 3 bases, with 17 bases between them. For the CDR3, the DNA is TGTGCCAGCAGCCAGGTCCGGGCTAGCTACGACTATGGCTACACCTTC. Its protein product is CASSQVRASYDYGYTF.

The CDR3 DNA reads TGTGCCTGGAGTGTTGGCGGGGCTGGAAACACCATATATTTT. It yields the protein CAWSVGGAGNTIYF. This chain links TRBV30 with TRBJ1-3; the D is unclear. The germline gives CDR1 GTSNPN, CDR2 SVGIG (reference sequence). This CDR3 region has 14 residues. V was clipped by 0 bases and J by 2 bases, with 8 bases between them.

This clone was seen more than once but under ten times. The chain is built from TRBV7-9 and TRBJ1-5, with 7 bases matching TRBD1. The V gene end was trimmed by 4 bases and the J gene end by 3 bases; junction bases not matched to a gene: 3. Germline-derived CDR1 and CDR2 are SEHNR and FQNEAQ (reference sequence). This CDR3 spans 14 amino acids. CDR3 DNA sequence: TGTGCCAGCAGCTCCACAGGGGACAATCAGCCCCAGCATTTT. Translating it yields CASSSTGDNQPQHF.